The 31 T cell receptor beta chains reported below all come from one sample, sequenced in a study of blood T cell repertoires in COVID-19. The protocol was immunoSEQ multiplex PCR, while the TCRdb copy is restricted to in-frame clones and leaves out a portion. The table has roughly 99,000 clones, about 93% seen once. Sequenced: peripheral blood. The receptor set was obtained from a woman aged 25 to 39 with acute or convalescent COVID-19.

This clone showed up just once. The chain couples TRBV19 to TRBJ1-5; D call uncertain. This CDR3 is 15 amino acids long. Germline CDR1 LNHDA, CDR2 SQIVND (reference sequence). The V and J ends lost 5 bases and 0 bases respectively, with 11 bases between them. The CDR3, as DNA: TGTGCCAGTAGTCCCCCGCGGGCTAGCAATCAGCCCCAGCATTTT. It codes for CASSPPRASNQPQHF.

The chain links TRBV5-5 to TRBJ1-1; D uncertain. V was pared by 0 bases and J by 4 bases, with 13 bases between. The CDR3 has 15 amino acids. The germline V gene has CDR1 SGHKS and CDR2 YYEKEE (reference sequence). Written as DNA, the CDR3 is TGTGCCAGCAGCTTGGTTGGGCGCTTGGGCACTGAAGCTTTCTTT. It specifies CASSLVGRLGTEAFF.

The chain uses TRBV7-2 and TRBJ2-1; D is undetermined. The CDR3 is 13 amino acids. The V gene's germline CDR1 is SGHTA and CDR2 FQGNSA. Trimming removed 4 bases from V and 1 base from J, with 5 bases in between. The CDR3, as DNA: TGTGCCAGCAGCTCTCTGTCCTACAATGAGCAGTTCTTC. This gives the protein CASSSLSYNEQFF.

In nucleotides, the CDR3 is TGTGCCAGCAGTTTTCCGGCAGGGGGTAATTCACCCCTCCACTTT. This sequence encodes CASSFPAGGNSPLHF. V gene TRBV28 combines with J gene TRBJ1-6, with 7 bases that match TRBD1. This CDR3 comprises 15 residues. Germline CDR1 and CDR2: MDHEN and SYDVKM. Germline trimming cut 3 bases from V and 6 bases from J; bases unmatched to any gene: 5.

This chain connects TRBV28 to TRBJ2-1, with 8 positions matching TRBD1. The CDR3 covers 16 residues. With 6 bases clipped from V and 1 base from J, the junction kept 8 bases outside the gene matches. Looked up from germline, CDR1 is MDHEN and CDR2 is SYDVKM. The CDR3 DNA sequence: TGTGCCAGCAGCCCACCGGGACAGGCTTCCTACAATGAGCAGTTCTTC. This translates into CASSPPGQASYNEQFF. Together with reference TRBV28 and TRBJ2-1, the CDR3 gives the full variable domain: DVKVTQSSRYLVKRTGEKVFLECVQDMDHENMFWYRQDPGLGLRLIYFSYDVKMKEKGDIPEGYSVSREKKERFSLILESASTNQTSMYLCASSPPGQASYNEQFFGPGTRLTVL.

This chain links TRBV11-3 with TRBJ1-2; 9 bases map to TRBD1. From germline, CDR1 is SGHNT and CDR2 YENEEA. This CDR3 contains 16 residues. V trimming: 3 bases; J trimming: 6 bases; junction bases outside the gene matches: 11. CDR3 in amino acids: CASSLIRQGDLDGYTF. The CDR3, as DNA: TGTGCCAGCAGCTTGATCCGACAGGGGGATCTGGATGGCTACACCTTC.

The rearrangement links TRBV18 to TRBJ1-4; D is unclear. Germline-derived CDR1 and CDR2 are KGHSH and LQKENI. V dropped 3 bases and J dropped 3 bases, with 14 bases sitting between them. The CDR3 spans 16 residues. DNA for the CDR3: TGTGCCAGCTCACCGGTCGGAGGATTCGCTAATGAAAAACTGTTTTTT. Amino acids: CASSPVGGFANEKLFF.

The rearrangement uses TRBV28 and TRBJ1-2, with 7 bases lining up with TRBD1. Germline CDR1 MDHEN, CDR2 SYDVKM. The J segment lost 1 base and the V segment lost 6 bases, leaving 8 bases of the junction unmatched. There are 15 residues in the CDR3. The CDR3 loop reads CASRKRQGINYGYTF. CDR3 nucleotides: TGTGCCAGCAGAAAAAGACAGGGAATTAACTATGGCTACACCTTC.

CDR3 protein: CASSLSGRDYGYTF. The CDR3, as DNA: TGTGCCAGCAGCTTATCAGGGCGAGACTATGGCTACACCTTC. The chain employs TRBV7-3 and TRBJ1-2; D perhaps matches TRBD1 (5 bases). The CDR3 totals 14 residues. Between the trimmed V and J ends, which lost 2 bases and 3 bases, there was a span of 10 bases. Germline CDR1 reads SGHTA; CDR2 reads FQGTGA.

The gene calls are TRBV24-1 and TRBJ2-1; 12 bases match TRBD2. The CDR3 spans 19 residues. Germline-derived CDR1 and CDR2 are KGHDR and SFDVKD. Losses at the gene ends were 3 bases for V and 0 bases for J; bases not matched to a gene: 8. The CDR3 sequence: CATSDTRLAGVPSYNEQFF. CDR3 nucleotides: TGTGCCACCAGTGATACTAGACTAGCGGGAGTCCCCTCCTACAATGAGCAGTTCTTC.

The CDR3 DNA sequence: TGTGCCAGCAGTATGGGACTAGCGGGTTACAATGAGCAGTTCTTC. Protein product: CASSMGLAGYNEQFF. The rearrangement uses TRBV2 and TRBJ2-1, with 12 bases matching TRBD2. Germline V gene sequence: CDR1 SNHLY, CDR2 FYNNEI. The CDR3 consists of 15 residues. The ends lost 5 bases at V and 4 bases at J; junction bases unmatched: 3.

V and J are TRBV10-3 and TRBJ2-1; D is possibly TRBD2 (5 bases). V was cut by 0 bases and J by 5 bases, with 14 bases left in between. The CDR3 loop spans 16 amino acids. Germline loops: CDR1 ENHRY, CDR2 SYGVKD. As DNA, the CDR3 is TGTGCCATCAGTGAGTCGATGGCGCTAGCCAACAATGAGCAGTTCTTC. Translation: CAISESMALANNEQFF.

The V and J genes are TRBV7-3 and TRBJ2-1; D is possibly TRBD1 (7 bases). The germline V gene has CDR1 SGHTA and CDR2 FQGTGA. Between the trimmed V and J ends, which lost 3 bases and 5 bases, there was a span of 20 bases. This CDR3 contains 17 residues. The CDR3 nucleotides are TGTGCCAGCAGCTTTTCTCAGGGGGGACAGACCGACAATGAGCAGTTCTTC. Translating it yields CASSFSQGGQTDNEQFF.

This sequence joins TRBV19 and TRBJ1-2, with 9 positions matching TRBD1. V dropped 3 bases and J dropped 2; count of bases not matched to a gene: 1. CDR3 size: 14 residues. The germline CDR1 and CDR2 sequences are LNHDA and SQIVND (reference sequence). CDR3 DNA sequence: TGTGCCAGTAGTATCGACAGGGGGAACTATGGCTACACCTTC. Translated: CASSIDRGNYGYTF.

This clone was recorded only once. The chain uses TRBV10-3 and TRBJ1-1, with unresolved D. CDR1 is ENHRY and CDR2 is SYGVKD in the germline V gene. CDR3 size: 12 residues. The ends were cut back, 2 bases at V and 8 bases at J, with 9 bases in the middle. The CDR3 DNA reads TGTGCCATCAGTGAGGGAGCAGCCGAAGCTTTCTTT. Translated: CAISEGAAEAFF.

The genes are TRBV5-3 and TRBJ2-7, with 9 nucleotides matching TRBD1. TRBV5-3 is known as an ORF, though its function is uncertain. The CDR3 consists of 18 residues. Trimming cost V 1 base and J 2 bases; bases outside gene matches: 13. CDR3 nucleotide sequence: TGTGCCAGAAGCTTGCATAACCCCGGGACAGGGAAGACCTACGAGCAGTACTTC. Its protein product is CARSLHNPGTGKTYEQYF.

V gene TRBV29-1 combines with J gene TRBJ1-1; D uncertain. With 4 bases removed from V and 0 bases from J, the gap between germline ends came to 12 bases. Per germline, CDR1 SQVTM and CDR2 ANQGSEA. The CDR3 extends over 14 amino acids. The CDR3 DNA sequence: TGCAGCGTTGTACCCCTGGGAGTGAACACTGAAGCTTTCTTT. Translated: CSVVPLGVNTEAFF.

The chain carries TRBV7-2 and TRBJ2-3, with 11 bases aligning to TRBD2. Losses at the gene ends were 2 bases for V and 4 bases for J; bases not matched to a gene: 11. Germline CDR1 is SGHTA and CDR2 is FQGNSA. The CDR3 covers 18 residues. Written as DNA, the CDR3 is TGTGCCAGCAGCTTAAAAGGGGCTAGCGGGAGGAGGTCAGATACGCAGTATTTT. Its translation is CASSLKGASGRRSDTQYF.

The chain uses TRBV2 and TRBJ1-2; D is uncertain. Germline-derived CDR1 and CDR2 are SNHLY and FYNNEI. V lost 4 bases, J lost 4 bases, and 19 bases lay in between. The CDR3 contains 16 residues. CDR3: CASSVERAGSGYGYTF. In DNA, the CDR3 is TGTGCCAGCAGTGTGGAGCGAGCCGGGTCTGGCTATGGCTACACCTTC. Full variable domain (outside the CDR3, taken from reference TRBV2 and TRBJ1-2): EPEVTQTPSHQVTQMGQEVILRCVPISNHLYFYWYRQILGQKVEFLVSFYNNEISEKSEIFDDQFSVERPDGSNFTLKIRSTKLEDSAMYFCASSVERAGSGYGYTFGSGTRLTVV.

CDR3 protein: CASSRLAGGLDTQYF. The CDR3 DNA follows: TGCGCCAGCAGCCGCCTAGCGGGAGGATTAGATACGCAGTATTTT. The genes are TRBV5-1 and TRBJ2-3, with 11 positions matching TRBD2. The V segment lost 4 bases and the J segment 5 bases; nucleotides outside the gene matches: 6. The CDR3 totals 15 residues. CDR1 SGHRS and CDR2 YFSETQ come from the germline V gene.

CDR3 region: CATSWTSGNEPYEQYF. CDR3 in DNA: TGTGCCACCAGTTGGACTAGCGGTAATGAGCCCTACGAGCAGTACTTC. The V and J genes are TRBV15 and TRBJ2-7; TRBD2 aligns across 10 bases. The CDR3 spans 16 residues. The germline gives CDR1 LNHNV, CDR2 YYDKDF (reference sequence). Unmatched junction bases numbered 10, after V lost 6 bases and J lost 2 bases.

This rearrangement joins TRBV11-3 to TRBJ2-7; 7 bases are a match to TRBD1. The CDR3 spans 16 residues. V shed 1 base and J 2 bases; nucleotides not matched to a gene: 8. Germline V gives CDR1 SGHNT, CDR2 YENEEA. CDR3 DNA sequence: TGTGCCAGCAGCTTAGGACAAAGGGACAGCCCCTACGAGCAGTACTTC. This encodes CASSLGQRDSPYEQYF.

This rearrangement joins TRBV9 to TRBJ2-2, with TRBD2 matching over 9 bases. The CDR3 has 16 amino acids. CDR1 SGDLS and CDR2 YYNGEE come from the germline V gene. The V and J ends lost 6 bases and 4 bases, in that order; junction bases with no gene match: 10. The CDR3, as DNA: TGTGCCAGCACCCAGGGACGCGGGAGGGCCACCGGGGAGCTGTTTTTT. It encodes CASTQGRGRATGELFF.

This clone was found once. V and J are TRBV7-3 and TRBJ2-3; D is possibly TRBD2 (5 bases). Germline V gene lookup returns CDR1 SGHTA and CDR2 FQGTGA. V shed 6 bases and J shed 1 base, with 8 bases lying between them. The length of the CDR3 is 13 residues. The CDR3 is CASRSAGTDTQYF. The CDR3, as DNA: TGTGCCAGCAGATCAGCGGGCACAGATACGCAGTATTTT.

The J gene is TRBJ1-5, the V gene TRBV23-1, with TRBD1 identical over 8 bases. TRBV23-1 is an ORF; its function is uncertain. This CDR3 has 18 amino acids. Trimming took 1 base from V and 4 from J; bases not matched to a gene: 12. The CDR3 sequence: CASSQYFVGDRWNQPQHF. DNA of the CDR3: TGCGCCAGCAGTCAATATTTTGTCGGGGACAGGTGGAATCAGCCCCAGCATTTT.

The chain joins TRBV28 to TRBJ2-5; weak D call: TRBD2 (6 bases). The CDR3 sequence is 15 residues long. Germline CDR1 MDHEN, CDR2 SYDVKM. Trimming shortened V by 4 bases and J by 2 bases, and 14 bases separated the two germline ends. The CDR3 DNA follows: TGTGCCAGCAGTTCCCCCCGTGGGGGGCAAGAGACCCAGTACTTC. Residues: CASSSPRGGQETQYF.

This chain uses TRBV2 with TRBJ2-1; 9 nucleotides match TRBD2. The CDR3 runs 16 residues. V shed 6 bases and J 3 bases; nucleotides not matched to a gene: 9. The germline gives CDR1 SNHLY, CDR2 FYNNEI. The CDR3 protein is CASRWQRGVIYNEQFF. The CDR3 DNA reads as TGTGCCAGCAGATGGCAGCGGGGGGTGATCTACAATGAGCAGTTCTTC. The variable domain in full, with the rest retrieved from reference TRBV2 and TRBJ2-1, is EPEVTQTPSHQVTQMGQEVILRCVPISNHLYFYWYRQILGQKVEFLVSFYNNEISEKSEIFDDQFSVERPDGSNFTLKIRSTKLEDSAMYFCASRWQRGVIYNEQFFGPGTRLTVL.

The chain couples TRBV28 to TRBJ1-6, with D unclear. Germline CDR1 is MDHEN and CDR2 is SYDVKM. The V and J ends lost 8 bases and 4 bases respectively, with 24 bases between them. The CDR3 is 18 amino acids. The CDR3 sequence is CASRYSLRGALYNSPLHF. DNA of the CDR3: TGTGCCAGCCGCTATTCTCTACGGGGTGCATTATATAATTCACCCCTCCACTTT.

The genes are TRBV7-8 and TRBJ1-6; TRBD1 aligns across 9 bases. The CDR3 is 15 residues long. Germline lookup yields CDR1 SGHVS and CDR2 FQNEAQ. J was trimmed by 11 bases and V by 5 bases; bases with no gene match: 10. The CDR3 nucleotides are TGTGCCAGCAGCATACCGGGACAGGGTGGCACACCCCTCCACTTT. Translation gives CASSIPGQGGTPLHF.

This rearrangement joins TRBV6-2 or TRBV6-3 to TRBJ1-5; D gene unclear. The CDR3 is 13 amino acids. Germline CDR1 and CDR2: MNHEY and SVGEGT. V was pared by 0 bases and J by 6 bases, with 6 bases between. The CDR3 is CASSYSGSQPQHF. The DNA of the CDR3 is TGTGCCAGCAGTTACTCGGGCTCTCAGCCCCAGCATTTT.

J is TRBJ1-1 and V is TRBV14; TRBD1 might be the D (6 bases). V was cut by 2 bases and J by 2 bases, with 15 bases left in between. This CDR3 contains 16 residues. Germline V gives CDR1 SGHDN, CDR2 FVKESK. CDR3 protein: CASSQMGTTGNTEAFF. In nucleotides, the CDR3 is TGTGCCAGCAGCCAAATGGGAACGACAGGCAACACTGAAGCTTTCTTT.